Following are 18 T cell receptor beta chains from one sample sequenced in a study of blood T cell repertoires in COVID-19. Repertoires were generated with immunoSEQ multiplex PCR, while TCRdb's copy carries only in-frame clones and drops some. The sample holds about 150,000 clones, around 91% seen once. Sequencing was done on a sample of peripheral blood. The receptor source for this set is a woman between 40 and 50 years old with acute or convalescent COVID-19.

This clone was detected only once. The chain employs TRBV19 and TRBJ1-4; TRBD1 aligns across 8 bases. The CDR3 consists of 16 residues. Germline trimming cut 2 bases from V and 1 base from J; bases unmatched to any gene: 3. Per the germline V gene, CDR1 is LNHDA and CDR2 is SQIVND (reference sequence). The CDR3 nucleotides are TGTGCCAGTAGTATACTCGGACAGGGAACTAATGAAAAACTGTTTTTT. Residues: CASSILGQGTNEKLFF.

This clone was detected only once. The chain couples TRBV6-5 to TRBJ2-1; 9 nucleotides match TRBD2. This CDR3 has 15 residues. CDR1 and CDR2 from the germline V gene are MNHEY and SVGAGI. J gave up 5 bases and V 5 bases, and 7 bases lay outside the gene matches. The CDR3 region is CASSLSGGHHNEQFF. CDR3 DNA sequence: TGTGCCAGCAGTCTGAGCGGGGGGCACCACAATGAGCAGTTCTTC.

V is TRBV27 and J is TRBJ1-2; D is perhaps TRBD1 (6 bases). This CDR3 is 16 amino acids long. Germline V CDR1 and CDR2: MNHEY, SMNVEV (reference sequence). V was trimmed by 4 bases and J by 4 bases, leaving 19 bases between them. Here the CDR3 reads CASSSQGSKDPYGYTF. The CDR3 bases are TGTGCCAGCAGTTCCCAGGGGTCCAAGGACCCCTATGGCTACACCTTC.

This clone was seen only once. This rearrangement joins TRBV7-3 to TRBJ2-3; TRBD2 might be the D (6 bases). V lost 7 bases to trimming and J lost 3 bases, with 26 bases between them. The germline V gene encodes CDR1 SGHTA and CDR2 FQGTGA. CDR3 length: 18 residues. The DNA for the CDR3 is TGTGCCAGCACCCCCAAAATGGGAAAATTCGGGGGTACAGATACGCAGTATTTT. It codes for CASTPKMGKFGGTDTQYF.

V gene TRBV10-3 combines with J gene TRBJ1-4; D remains ambiguous. The CDR3 consists of 13 residues. V lost 3 bases, J lost 5 bases, and 7 bases lay in between. Looked up from germline, CDR1 is ENHRY and CDR2 is SYGVKD. The CDR3 bases are TGTGCCATCAGTGACGCAGAAAATGAAAAACTGTTTTTT. Its protein is CAISDAENEKLFF.

The chain links TRBV25-1 to TRBJ1-4; no clear D. The CDR3 runs 15 residues. CDR1 is MGHDK, CDR2 SYGVNS, per germline. Trimming shortened V by 4 bases and J by 0 bases, and 9 bases separated the two germline ends. CDR3 DNA: TGTGCCAGCAGTGTACCCCGAGCAACTAATGAAAAACTGTTTTTT. This translates into CASSVPRATNEKLFF.

The chain has TRBV2 and TRBJ2-3, with TRBD2 identical over 10 bases. Losses at the gene ends were 4 bases for V and 0 bases for J; bases not matched to a gene: 7. The germline CDR1 and CDR2 sequences are SNHLY and FYNNEI. The CDR3 is 17 residues long. The DNA for the CDR3 is TGTGCCAGCAGTGTACCCGTAGCGGGGGGAAGCACAGATACGCAGTATTTT. Encoded protein: CASSVPVAGGSTDTQYF.

DNA of the CDR3: TGTGCCAGCACCCCGGGACTCCTGACAAATGAGCAGTTCTTC. Translating it yields CASTPGLLTNEQFF. This chain links TRBV6-5 with TRBJ2-1; D may be TRBD2 (6 bases). The CDR3 spans 14 residues. Per the germline V gene, CDR1 is MNHEY and CDR2 is SVGAGI. Trimming cost V 7 bases and J 7 bases, with 17 bases left between them.

The chain couples TRBV4-2 to TRBJ2-1, with a tentative D call TRBD2 (7 bases). CDR3 length: 17 residues. Trimming left V 1 base short and J 6 bases short, with 19 bases between. From germline, CDR1 is LGHNA and CDR2 YNFKEQ. CDR3 sequence reads: CASSQVGGQGRGNEQFF. DNA of the CDR3: TGTGCCAGCAGCCAAGTTGGTGGGCAGGGGAGGGGCAATGAGCAGTTCTTC.

This clone has only one observation. The J gene is TRBJ1-6, the V gene TRBV5-6; D call uncertain. The germline gives CDR1 SGHDT, CDR2 YYEEEE. The CDR3 contains 17 residues. Deletions cut 0 bases from V and 3 bases from J, with 13 bases between. CDR3 protein: CASSLVRDNFYNSPLHF. The CDR3 DNA reads TGTGCCAGCAGCTTGGTACGTGACAACTTCTATAATTCACCCCTCCACTTT. Full variable domain (remainder filled in from reference TRBV5-6 and TRBJ1-6): DAGVTQSPTHLIKTRGQQVTLRCSPKSGHDTVSWYQQALGQGPQFIFQYYEEEERQRGNFPDRFSGHQFPNYSSELNVNALLLGDSALYLCASSLVRDNFYNSPLHFGNGTRLTVT.

The chain employs TRBV9 and TRBJ2-2; 9 nucleotides agree with TRBD1. J lost 6 bases, V lost 1 base, and 1 base had no gene match. This CDR3 is built from 14 residues. The V gene's germline CDR1 is SGDLS and CDR2 YYNGEE. CDR3 amino acids: CASSVRTGAGELFF. As DNA, the CDR3 is TGTGCCAGCAGCGTAAGGACAGGGGCCGGGGAGCTGTTTTTT.

The genes are TRBV19 and TRBJ2-3; 9 bases match TRBD1. The CDR3 has 15 residues. CDR1 and CDR2 from the germline V gene are LNHDA and SQIVND (reference sequence). Unmatched junction bases numbered 10, after V lost 11 bases and J lost 1 base. DNA of the CDR3: TGTGCCTCGGCCCTCCGGGACAGGGGCACAGATACGCAGTATTTT. Translating it yields CASALRDRGTDTQYF.

This clone was seen only once. This chain connects TRBV7-9 to TRBJ2-2; the match to TRBD2 covers 7 bases. J lost 0 bases, V lost 5 bases, and 6 bases had no gene match. CDR3 length: 16 amino acids. From germline, CDR1 is SEHNR and CDR2 FQNEAQ (reference sequence). CDR3 coding DNA: TGTGCCAGCAGCCGACTCGGACTAGCGAACACCGGGGAGCTGTTTTTT. As protein: CASSRLGLANTGELFF.

DNA of the CDR3: TGTGCCAGCTGGGAATCCGGGACAGGGACGGGTAGTGAAAAACTGTTTTTT. It specifies CASWESGTGTGSEKLFF. This rearrangement joins TRBV7-9 to TRBJ1-4, with 9 bases lining up with TRBD1. Germline lookup yields CDR1 SEHNR and CDR2 FQNEAQ (reference sequence). Losses at the gene ends were 8 bases for V and 7 bases for J; bases not matched to a gene: 17. CDR3 length: 17 amino acids.

The chain joins TRBV6-2 or TRBV6-3 to TRBJ2-7, with 9 bases matching TRBD1. With 2 bases clipped from V and 6 bases from J, the junction kept 8 bases outside the gene matches. Germline CDR1 and CDR2: MNHEY and SVGEGT. CDR3 length: 15 residues. The CDR3 DNA follows: TGTGCCAGCAGTTACCCTCCGGACAGGGGTTCCGAGCAGTACTTC. Translating it yields CASSYPPDRGSEQYF.

The chain has TRBV24-1 and TRBJ2-1, with D possibly matching TRBD1 (5 bases). The CDR3 covers 14 residues. Germline values: CDR1 KGHDR, CDR2 SFDVKD. Trimming took 9 bases from V and 3 from J, leaving 14 bases between them. As DNA, the CDR3 is TGTGCCACCGGGCAAGGGGCTCACTACAATGAGCAGTTCTTC. Protein sequence: CATGQGAHYNEQFF.

This clone was recorded once. J is TRBJ2-5 and V is TRBV19, with D unclear. The CDR3 is 14 residues long. In germline, CDR1 is LNHDA, CDR2 SQIVND (reference sequence). V was pared by 5 bases and J by 1 base, with 11 bases between. CDR3 sequence reads: CASSPNIAQETQYF. The CDR3 coding sequence is TGTGCCAGTAGTCCTAACATAGCCCAAGAGACCCAGTACTTC.

This clone was counted once. The chain has TRBV13 and TRBJ2-3; 9 bases fit TRBD2. V trimming: 1 base; J trimming: 0 bases; junction bases outside the gene matches: 2. Germline loops: CDR1 PRHDT, CDR2 FYEKMQ (reference sequence). This CDR3 has 16 amino acids. CDR3 amino acids: CASSLETSGSTDTQYF. CDR3 bases: TGTGCCAGCAGCTTAGAAACTAGCGGGAGCACAGATACGCAGTATTTT.